This T cell receptor beta chain was observed in a study of T cell changes during pregnancy in multiple sclerosis (dated by TCRdb to the late 2010s). For the study in its entirety: The study looked at changes in the T cell repertoire across pregnancy in women with multiple sclerosis.

The method behind the library was the immunoSEQ multiplex PCR assay. The clones in this table, taken by TCRdb from immuneACCESS, are in-frame only. Not every clone is retained; where verified, under half of the shortfall comes from an unresolved V gene, and the cause of the rest is unknown. The sample table holds tens of thousands of clones, of which around 90% were seen once. The ten biggest clones cover 2.8% of the sample. This clone was recorded only once. The antigen this receptor binds is unknown. Qualities for individual bases were not recorded, and no much larger clone is one base off. The TCR was taken from a female donor in good health, enrolled as a control in a pregnancy study. The sequencing used peripheral blood, collected in the third trimester of pregnancy.

The CDR3 region: CASSPRQGGTEAFF. The nucleotides are TGTGCCAGCAGCCCCCGACAGGGAGGCACTGAAGCTTTCTTT. The V and J segments used are TRBV5-4 and TRBJ1-1; 7 middle bases align to TRBD1. The cysteine opens and the phenylalanine closes a CDR3 of 14 amino acids. This entry keeps only the CDR3 DNA: 42 bases, framed from base 1. Based on the germline V gene (reference sequence), the CDR1 and CDR2 sequences are SGHNT and YYREEE. Relative to germline, V is missing 4 bases and J is missing 4 bases, with 7 bases of the junction outside any gene match.